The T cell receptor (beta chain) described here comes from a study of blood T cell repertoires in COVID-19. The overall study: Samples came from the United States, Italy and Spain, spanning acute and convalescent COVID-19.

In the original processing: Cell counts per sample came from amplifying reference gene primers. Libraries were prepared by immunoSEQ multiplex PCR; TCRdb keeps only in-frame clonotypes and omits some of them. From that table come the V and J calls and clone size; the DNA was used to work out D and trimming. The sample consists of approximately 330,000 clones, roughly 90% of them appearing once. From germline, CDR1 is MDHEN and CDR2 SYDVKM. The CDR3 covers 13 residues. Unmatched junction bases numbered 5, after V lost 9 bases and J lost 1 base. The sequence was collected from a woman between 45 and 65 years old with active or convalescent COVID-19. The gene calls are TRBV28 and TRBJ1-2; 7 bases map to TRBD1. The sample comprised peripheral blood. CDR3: CASRDSVNYGYTF. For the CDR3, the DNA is TGTGCCAGTAGGGACAGCGTTAACTATGGCTACACCTTC.